Detailed here is one TCR beta chain. No antigen is known for it. These data are taken from a study of beta chain features in type 1 diabetes. Study-level results: For Type 1 diabetes patients, all four CD4+ subsets carried TCRB CDR3s that were moderately but significantly shorter. More deletions and fewer insertions at VDJ junctions were seen in type 1 diabetes patients.

Sequenced material consisted of expressed TCRB transcripts (all of the isolated RNA was reverse transcribed). The table came from immunoSEQ multiplex PCR; TCRdb's copy has only in-frame clones and leaves some out. The table includes about 160,000 clones, almost 65% detected once. This CDR3 is built from 13 residues. Trimming removed 2 bases from V and 1 base from J, with 8 bases in between. Germline CDR1 SQVTM, CDR2 ANQGSEA. The V and J genes are TRBV29-1 and TRBJ1-1; possibly TRBD1 for D (6 bases). The receptor was derived from a man between 25 and 39 years old with type 1 diabetes. Sequencing used naive CD4+ T cells from blood. CDR3 DNA: TGCAGCGTTGAAACACAGGGGAACACTGAAGCTTTCTTT. Its protein product is CSVETQGNTEAFF.